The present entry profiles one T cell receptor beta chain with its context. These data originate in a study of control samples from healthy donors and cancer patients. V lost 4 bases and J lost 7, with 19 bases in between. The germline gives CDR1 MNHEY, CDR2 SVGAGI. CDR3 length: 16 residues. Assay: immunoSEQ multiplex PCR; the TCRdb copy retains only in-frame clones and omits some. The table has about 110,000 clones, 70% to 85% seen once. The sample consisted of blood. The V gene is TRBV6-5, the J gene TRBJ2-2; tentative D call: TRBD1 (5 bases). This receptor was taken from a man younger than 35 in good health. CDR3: CASSSDQGQFNGELFF. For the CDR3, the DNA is TGTGCCAGCAGTTCGGACCAAGGACAATTCAACGGGGAGCTGTTTTTT.